The 27 T cell receptor beta chains given below trace back to one sample, sequenced in a study of shared clonotypes between healthy human individuals. The assay was immunoSEQ multiplex PCR, and TCRdb's table has in-frame clones only and misses some. Here the sample spans hundreds of thousands of clones, 80% to 90% being singletons. Sequencing was done on a sample of memory CD8+ T cells sorted from blood. Sample subset: CD45RO+ cells pooled with CCR7-negative TemRA cells. All receptors derive from a man aged 18 to 29 in good health.

This clone was picked up a small number of times. Other DNA sequences in the sample encode the same CDR3. The rearrangement uses TRBV6-1 and TRBJ2-5; 12 nucleotides agree with TRBD2. This CDR3 comprises 15 residues. The V gene end was trimmed by 3 bases and the J gene end by 2 bases; junction bases not matched to a gene: 1. Germline loops: CDR1 MNHNS, CDR2 SASEGT. This CDR3 is CASSELAGGQETQYF. In DNA form, the CDR3 reads TGTGCCAGCAGTGAGCTAGCGGGAGGGCAAGAGACCCAGTACTTC.

As DNA, the CDR3 is TGTGCCAGCCTACTAGCGGAGTTCACAGATACGCAGTATTTT. Its translation: CASLLAEFTDTQYF. The rearrangement joins TRBV6-6 to TRBJ2-3; TRBD2 aligns across 8 bases. The CDR3 sequence is 14 residues long. Losses at the gene ends were 8 bases for V and 2 bases for J; bases not matched to a gene: 6. In germline, CDR1 is MNHNY, CDR2 SVGAGI (reference sequence).

V usage is TRBV5-4 and J usage is TRBJ2-7, with D maybe TRBD1 (5 bases). This CDR3 region has 13 residues. The V end lost 4 bases, the J end lost 3 bases, and 11 bases lay between the germline ends. Germline CDR1 and CDR2: SGHNT and YYREEE (reference sequence). Here the CDR3 DNA reads TGTGCCAGCAGCCATGACAGAGTCTACGAGCAGTACTTC. It yields the protein CASSHDRVYEQYF.

V usage is TRBV10-3 and J usage is TRBJ1-1; TRBD1 matches at 7 bases. Germline CDR1 reads ENHRY; CDR2 reads SYGVKD. Trimming removed 5 bases from V and 0 bases from J; junction bases left unmatched: 15. The CDR3 has 18 amino acids. CDR3 loop: CAISWAWTGWVMNTEAFF. CDR3 DNA: TGTGCCATCAGTTGGGCGTGGACAGGATGGGTCATGAACACTGAAGCTTTCTTT.

In its sample, this clone is medium-sized. The genes are TRBV9 and TRBJ1-1; D gene unclear. V was clipped by 0 bases and J by 3 bases, with 9 bases between them. The CDR3 loop spans 14 amino acids. The germline CDR1 and CDR2 sequences are SGDLS and YYNGEE. The CDR3 bases are TGTGCCAGCAGCGTAGAAGTGGTAGACACTGAAGCTTTCTTT. As protein: CASSVEVVDTEAFF. Drawing the rest from reference TRBV9 and TRBJ1-1, the complete variable domain is DSGVTQTPKHLITATGQRVTLRCSPRSGDLSVYWYQQSLDQGLQFLIQYYNGEERAKGNILERFSAQQFPDLHSELNLSSLELGDSALYFCASSVEVVDTEAFFGQGTRLTVV.

This chain links TRBV10-2 with TRBJ2-1, with TRBD2 as a possible D gene (6 bases). Germline V gene lookup returns CDR1 WSHSY and CDR2 SAAADI. The CDR3 totals 17 residues. Trimming removed 8 bases from V and 9 bases from J, with 29 bases in between. CDR3 amino acids: CASAKDYRDSLQSEQFF. The CDR3, as DNA: TGCGCCAGCGCCAAAGATTACCGGGACTCACTACAAAGTGAGCAGTTCTTC.

This clone has ten or more counts. The CDR3 reads CASGLSGKLDEQYF. Here the CDR3 DNA reads TGTGCCAGCGGTCTTAGCGGGAAGTTAGACGAGCAGTACTTC. The chain couples TRBV9 to TRBJ2-7, with TRBD2 identical over 8 bases. Germline lookup yields CDR1 SGDLS and CDR2 YYNGEE. CDR3 length equals 14 residues. V lost 7 bases to trimming and J lost 5 bases; unmatched junction nucleotides: 11.

J is TRBJ1-1 and V is TRBV7-9; perhaps TRBD1 as D (6 bases). Trimming cost V 2 bases and J 4 bases, with 8 bases left between them. The CDR3 extends over 13 amino acids. Per the germline V gene, CDR1 is SEHNR and CDR2 is FQNEAQ (reference sequence). CDR3 residues: CASSLYRVTEAFF. Here the CDR3 DNA reads TGTGCCAGCAGCTTATACAGGGTCACTGAAGCTTTCTTT.

The chain employs TRBV6-5 and TRBJ2-2, with D perhaps assigned TRBD1 or TRBD2 (6 bases each). Germline CDR1 reads MNHEY; CDR2 reads SVGAGI. V was pared by 5 bases and J by 4 bases, with 14 bases between. This CDR3 spans 15 amino acids. The CDR3 DNA is TGTGCCAGCAGTGCGGGGCAGGGGATCACCGGGGAGCTGTTTTTT. It codes for CASSAGQGITGELFF.

The chain combines TRBV4-1 with TRBJ2-1, with D perhaps TRBD2 (5 bases). Germline CDR1 and CDR2: MGHRA and YSYEKL. This CDR3 is built from 14 residues. Trimming left V 3 bases short and J 2 bases short, with 8 bases between. The CDR3 reads CASSHGVAYNEQFF. The CDR3 coding sequence is TGCGCCAGCAGCCACGGGGTCGCCTACAATGAGCAGTTCTTC.

This clone occurred once. One end of the junction is discordant with germline, which a read error may explain. CDR3: CASSSGTGGAMNEQFF. CDR3 nucleotide sequence: TGTGCTAGCAGTTCCGGGACAGGGGGCGCAATGAATGAGCAGTTCTTC. The V call is TRBV7-7, the J call TRBJ2-1, with 12 bases identical to TRBD1. The CDR3 contains 16 residues. From germline, CDR1 is SSHAT and CDR2 FNYEAQ (reference sequence).

The chain has TRBV7-9 and TRBJ2-7; D might be TRBD2 (5 bases). V shed 1 base and J shed 4 bases, with 17 bases lying between them. Germline lookup yields CDR1 SEHNR and CDR2 FQNEAQ (reference sequence). CDR3 length: 16 amino acids. The CDR3 nucleotides read TGTGCCAGCAGCTTAGTATCTGGACTCCTAGCTTACGAGCAGTACTTC. Protein: CASSLVSGLLAYEQYF.

This clone was seen only a few times. The same CDR3 also results from other DNA sequences found in this sample. The chain has TRBV30 and TRBJ1-5; D gene ambiguous. The CDR3 consists of 14 residues. The V gene lost 5 bases and the J gene lost 0 bases, with 11 bases spanning the gap. The germline CDR1 and CDR2 sequences are GTSNPN and SVGIG (reference sequence). The CDR3 nucleotides are TGTGCCTGGGGCGGGGAGAATAGCAATCAGCCCCAGCATTTT. It encodes CAWGGENSNQPQHF.

Details on this clone: The junction differs from germline at one of its ends, possibly a read error. The chain recombines TRBV4-1 with TRBJ1-4, with D perhaps TRBD1 (5 bases). The germline gives CDR1 MGHRA, CDR2 YSYEKL. The CDR3 runs 13 residues. Here the CDR3 DNA reads TGCGCCAGCAGCCAAGTGGGGGGGGAAAGACTGTTTTTT. Protein: CASSQVGGERLFF.

The rearrangement joins TRBV25-1 to TRBJ2-7; weak D call: TRBD2 (6 bases). V was clipped by 6 bases and J by 1 base, with 13 bases between them. Germline V gives CDR1 MGHDK, CDR2 SYGVNS. The CDR3 is made up of 14 amino acids. Written as DNA, the CDR3 is TGTGCCAGCAGCCTCGCAGGGACTTCCTACGAGCAGTACTTC. Protein product: CASSLAGTSYEQYF.

The V and J genes are TRBV7-9 and TRBJ1-1; D is possibly TRBD1 (5 bases). Trimming left V 3 bases short and J 0 bases short, with 17 bases between. CDR3 length: 17 amino acids. Germline assignment: CDR1 SEHNR and CDR2 FQNEAQ (reference sequence). The CDR3 region has the DNA TGTGCCAGCAGCTTGGGGCAGGGCGAAAAAATGAACACTGAAGCTTTCTTT. It specifies CASSLGQGEKMNTEAFF. Looking up the rest from reference TRBV7-9 and TRBJ1-1 gives the full variable domain: DTGVSQNPRHKITKRGQNVTFRCDPISEHNRLYWYRQTLGQGPEFLTYFQNEAQLEKSRLLSDRFSAERPKGSFSTLEIQRTEQGDSAMYLCASSLGQGEKMNTEAFFGQGTRLTVV.

The chain is built from TRBV7-2 and TRBJ2-3; D remains unclear. The V end was cut by 4 bases, the J end by 4 bases, with 18 bases between. This CDR3 region has 16 residues. Germline V CDR1 and CDR2: SGHTA, FQGNSA. The CDR3 sequence: CASSSLDRIPPDTQYF. CDR3 sequence (DNA): TGTGCCAGCAGCTCACTTGACCGGATCCCCCCAGATACGCAGTATTTT.

The rearrangement joins TRBV27 to TRBJ2-7, with 10 nucleotides matching TRBD1. The germline V gene encodes CDR1 MNHEY and CDR2 SMNVEV (reference sequence). After removal of 4 bases from V and 6 bases from J, the junction contained 6 bases not matched to a gene. The CDR3 runs 14 residues. The CDR3 here is CASSSGTGASEQYF. As DNA, the CDR3 is TGTGCCAGCAGTTCCGGGACAGGGGCTAGCGAGCAGTACTTC.

This chain links TRBV5-8 with TRBJ1-1; TRBD1 might be the D (6 bases). V lost 0 bases and J 1 base, leaving 10 bases between the germline ends. The CDR3 has 15 residues. From germline, CDR1 is SGHTS and CDR2 YDEGEE. The CDR3 loop is CASSLEAGANTEAFF. DNA of the CDR3: TGTGCCAGCAGCTTGGAAGCAGGGGCGAACACTGAAGCTTTCTTT.

This chain uses TRBV28 with TRBJ1-2; D remains ambiguous. The CDR3 sequence is 16 residues long. Trimming shortened V by 6 bases and J by 1 base, and 18 bases separated the two germline ends. Germline V gene lookup returns CDR1 MDHEN and CDR2 SYDVKM. The CDR3 DNA reads TGTGCCAGCAGCCGGGTAGGGAGTCCCCTTAACTATGGCTACACCTTC. Residues: CASSRVGSPLNYGYTF.

V and J are TRBV28 and TRBJ2-7; the D gene is possibly TRBD1 (5 bases). The CDR3 covers 15 residues. Germline V gene lookup returns CDR1 MDHEN and CDR2 SYDVKM. V lost 2 bases and J 5 bases, leaving 16 bases between the germline ends. The CDR3 DNA reads as TGTGCCAGCAGTTTAGTACAGGAGAATAAAAACGAGCAGTACTTC. Its protein is CASSLVQENKNEQYF.

The chain employs TRBV6-1 and TRBJ1-1; 8 positions match TRBD1. CDR1 is MNHNS and CDR2 is SASEGT in the germline V gene. CDR3 length: 14 residues. The V and J ends lost 4 bases and 4 bases, in that order; junction bases with no gene match: 5. CDR3 nucleotides: TGTGCCAGCAGTGGTAGGACAGGGATCACTGAAGCTTTCTTT. Encoded protein: CASSGRTGITEAFF.

This CDR3 reads CASSPRKRGVPEETQYF. The CDR3 nucleotides are TGCGCCAGCAGCCCTAGAAAGCGGGGGGTCCCGGAAGAGACCCAGTACTTC. V gene TRBV4-1 combines with J gene TRBJ2-5; 9 bases line up with TRBD2. V was pared by 4 bases and J by 3 bases, with 12 bases of the junction left unmatched. CDR1 is MGHRA, CDR2 YSYEKL, per germline. CDR3 size: 17 residues.

The chain carries TRBV6-5 and TRBJ2-7, with 8 bases aligning to TRBD1. V was pared by 6 bases and J by 7 bases, with 11 bases of the junction left unmatched. This CDR3 comprises 14 residues. Germline CDR1 MNHEY, CDR2 SVGAGI. This CDR3 reads CASSQPDRVWEQYF. For the CDR3, the DNA is TGTGCCAGCAGCCAACCGGACAGGGTCTGGGAGCAGTACTTC.

V is TRBV11-1 and J is TRBJ2-5; D is undetermined. Germline V gives CDR1 SGHAT, CDR2 FQDESV (reference sequence). This CDR3 spans 12 amino acids. V was cut by 5 bases and J by 5 bases, with 9 bases left in between. The chain's CDR3 is CASSAPWETQYF. CDR3 DNA: TGTGCCAGCAGCGCCCCTTGGGAGACCCAGTACTTC. The entire variable domain, with the rest obtained from reference TRBV11-1 and TRBJ2-5, is as follows: EAEVAQSPRYKITEKSQAVAFWCDPISGHATLYWYRQILGQGPELLVQFQDESVVDDSQLPKDRFSAERLKGVDSTLKIQPAELGDSAMYLCASSAPWETQYFGPGTRLLVL.

The genes are TRBV6-1 and TRBJ1-1, with a tentative D call TRBD1 (5 bases). The CDR3 totals 13 residues. Germline V lookup: CDR1 MNHNS, CDR2 SASEGT. V was clipped by 1 base and J by 2 bases, with 5 bases between them. In DNA form, the CDR3 reads TGTGCCAGCAGTGAAGGGGGCAACACTGAAGCTTTCTTT. Its translation is CASSEGGNTEAFF.

The chain recombines TRBV5-4 with TRBJ2-2; 9 bases match TRBD2. J gave up 5 bases and V 3 bases, and 8 bases lay outside the gene matches. Germline V gene sequence: CDR1 SGHNT, CDR2 YYREEE (reference sequence). The CDR3 consists of 16 residues. CDR3 coding DNA: TGTGCCAGCAGCTCCTTAGCGGGAGAGATGACCGGGGAGCTGTTTTTT. Translation: CASSSLAGEMTGELFF.